This TCR beta chain comes out of a study of neurological immune-mediated disorders. Study results and caveats: Phylogenetic analysis grouped 18 of 34 multiple sclerosis patients' repertoires together, suggesting a possible repertoire signature. Among expanded clones, no CDR3 amino acid sequences were shared across subjects, a pattern suggesting private repertoires in all groups.

TCRdb re-analysed the 5' RACE reads in MiXCR, keeping a single row per CDR3 protein. The table includes about 82,000 distinct CDR3 sequences, approximately 2.8% detected once. This clonotype was seen repeatedly, ten times or more. What it recognizes is unknown. CDR3 length equals 14 residues. CDR1 SGHTA and CDR2 FQGNSA come from the germline V gene. Trimming stripped 3 bases from V and 0 bases from J, with 7 bases between. V usage is TRBV7-2 and J usage is TRBJ2-3; D is undetermined. The source is a woman aged 30 to 39 with multiple sclerosis. The sequencing input was PBMCs. The CDR3: CASSFGRSTDTQYF. CDR3 DNA: TGTGCCAGCAGCTTTGGAAGGAGCACAGATACGCAGTATTTT.